This is a list of T cell receptor beta chains from one sample in a study of beta chain features in type 1 diabetes. Libraries were prepared by immunoSEQ multiplex PCR; TCRdb keeps only in-frame clonotypes and omits some of them. The sample carries 500,000 to 850,000 clones, over 12% recorded once. The sequenced material came from naive CD4+ T cells from blood. These receptors were collected from a man aged 18 to 29 with type 1 diabetes. The CDR3 runs from the conserved cysteine through the conserved F or W. Fields, in order: D gene, J gene, clone size, V gene, CDR3 protein, CDR3 DNA. A D gene is named only where the DNA matches it firmly. Clone sizes are given selectively: once, few, many, or a class where the clone is expanded.

D: TRBD1
J: TRBJ2-1
size: few
V: TRBV5-4
CDR3: CASSQRQGANEQFF
DNA: TGTGCCAGCAGCCAGCGACAGGGGGCCAATGAGCAGTTCTTC

D: TRBD1
J: TRBJ1-1
size: .
V: TRBV14
CDR3: CASSPRTGGTEAFF
DNA: TGTGCCAGCAGCCCCAGGACAGGGGGCACTGAAGCTTTCTTT

D: .
J: TRBJ2-1
size: .
V: TRBV7-9
CDR3: CASSSSGARRRIYNEQFF
DNA: TGTGCCAGCAGCTCATCCGGGGCCCGTCGGAGGATTTACAATGAGCAGTTCTTC

D: TRBD1
J: TRBJ2-3
size: few
V: TRBV29-1
CDR3: CSVAYGQGADTQYF
DNA: TGCAGCGTAGCTTACGGACAGGGGGCAGATACGCAGTATTTT

D: .
J: TRBJ1-3
size: once
V: TRBV5-6
CDR3: CASSFWTVGNTIYF
DNA: TGTGCCAGCAGCTTCTGGACCGTTGGAAACACCATATATTTT

D: .
J: TRBJ2-5
size: few
V: TRBV6-1
CDR3: CASSEIDRGGQYF
DNA: TGTGCCAGCAGTGAAATCGACAGAGGGGGCCAGTACTTC

D: .
J: TRBJ2-5
size: .
V: TRBV28
CDR3: CASTGTETQYF
DNA: TGTGCCAGCACCGGGACTGAGACCCAGTACTTC

D: .
J: TRBJ2-7
size: .
V: TRBV7-2
CDR3: CASSSNGPGPYEQYF
DNA: TGTGCCAGCAGCTCAAATGGTCCAGGCCCCTACGAGCAGTACTTC

D: .
J: TRBJ2-7
size: few
V: TRBV7-2
CDR3: CASSLGTSGGYEQYF
DNA: TGTGCCAGCAGCTTAGGGACCAGTGGGGGCTACGAGCAGTACTTC

D: .
J: TRBJ1-5
size: .
V: TRBV9
CDR3: CASVDGGGDQPQHF
DNA: TGTGCCAGTGTTGACGGGGGAGGCGATCAGCCCCAGCATTTT

D: TRBD2
J: TRBJ2-1
size: few
V: TRBV28
CDR3: CASSLWGLAGGLYNEQFF
DNA: TGTGCCAGCAGTTTATGGGGGCTGGCGGGGGGGTTATACAATGAGCAGTTCTTC

D: .
J: TRBJ2-3
size: .
V: TRBV11-1
CDR3: CASSHRGTDTQYF
DNA: TGTGCCAGCAGTCACAGGGGCACAGATACGCAGTATTTT

D: TRBD1
J: TRBJ1-1
size: .
V: TRBV10-3
CDR3: CAIGQGMNTEAFF
DNA: TGTGCCATTGGACAGGGCATGAACACTGAAGCTTTCTTT

D: TRBD1
J: TRBJ2-6
size: few
V: TRBV2
CDR3: CATTTGQPSGANVLTF
DNA: TGTGCCACCACGACAGGGCAACCCTCTGGGGCCAACGTCCTGACTTTC

D: TRBD2
J: TRBJ2-1
size: few
V: TRBV18
CDR3: CASSPRAGGADEQFF
DNA: TGTGCCAGCTCACCTAGAGCGGGAGGAGCGGATGAGCAGTTCTTC

D: TRBD1
J: TRBJ2-3
size: .
V: TRBV7-9
CDR3: CASRLEGALTDTQYF
DNA: TGTGCCAGCAGACTAGAGGGGGCCCTCACAGATACGCAGTATTTT

D: .
J: TRBJ2-1
size: .
V: TRBV21-1
CDR3: CASSGAGSYNEQFF
DNA: TGTGCCAGCAGTGGGGCGGGATCGTACAATGAGCAGTTCTTC

D: TRBD2
J: TRBJ2-5
size: .
V: TRBV7-9
CDR3: CASSLRAGGHETQYF
DNA: TGTGCCAGCAGCTTAAGAGCGGGAGGTCATGAGACCCAGTACTTC

D: .
J: TRBJ2-3
size: few
V: TRBV29-1
CDR3: CSVRPGLSTDTQYF
DNA: TGCAGCGTTCGGCCGGGGCTTAGCACAGATACGCAGTATTTT

D: .
J: TRBJ2-5
size: .
V: TRBV6-5
CDR3: CASSPNVGRQETQYF
DNA: TGTGCCAGCAGCCCAAATGTAGGGCGCCAAGAGACCCAGTACTTC

D: TRBD2
J: TRBJ2-5
size: .
V: TRBV5-1
CDR3: CASSPLTSGGETQYF
DNA: TGCGCCAGCAGCCCCCTCACTAGCGGAGGGGAGACCCAGTACTTC

D: TRBD2
J: TRBJ2-1
size: few
V: TRBV29-1
CDR3: CSVERLAGNGEQFF
DNA: TGCAGCGTTGAAAGACTAGCGGGAAACGGTGAGCAGTTCTTC

D: TRBD2
J: TRBJ2-3
size: few
V: TRBV27
CDR3: CASSLAGASDTQYF
DNA: TGTGCCAGCAGTTTAGCGGGAGCCTCAGATACGCAGTATTTT

D: .
J: TRBJ2-7
size: .
V: TRBV5-1
CDR3: CASSSGDLYEQYF
DNA: TGCGCCAGCAGCTCCGGGGACCTCTACGAGCAGTACTTC

D: TRBD1
J: TRBJ2-7
size: .
V: TRBV10-3
CDR3: CAISNRGPSYEQYF
DNA: TGTGCCATCAGCAACAGGGGACCCTCCTACGAGCAGTACTTC

D: TRBD1
J: TRBJ2-7
size: few
V: TRBV6-5
CDR3: CASSSPGTGSYEQYF
DNA: TGTGCCAGCAGTTCCCCCGGGACAGGGTCCTACGAGCAGTACTTC

D: TRBD2
J: TRBJ2-2
size: few
V: TRBV10-3
CDR3: CATRGGGLNTGELFF
DNA: TGTGCCACCCGTGGCGGGGGACTTAACACCGGGGAGCTGTTTTTT

D: TRBD1
J: TRBJ1-5
size: .
V: TRBV7-2
CDR3: CASSSQGSNQPQHF
DNA: TGTGCCAGCAGTTCACAGGGGAGCAATCAGCCCCAGCATTTT

D: TRBD1
J: TRBJ1-3
size: few
V: TRBV30
CDR3: CAWSTGQPGNTIYF
DNA: TGTGCCTGGAGCACGGGACAGCCTGGAAACACCATATATTTT

D: TRBD2
J: TRBJ2-7
size: .
V: TRBV27
CDR3: CASSPLAGQSYEQYF
DNA: TGTGCCAGCAGTCCACTAGCGGGCCAATCCTACGAGCAGTACTTC

D: TRBD1
J: TRBJ2-1
size: few
V: TRBV30
CDR3: CAWSWDREGNEQFF
DNA: TGTGCCTGGAGTTGGGACAGGGAGGGGAATGAGCAGTTCTTC